This T cell receptor (beta chain) was sequenced during a study of T cell repertoires in cytomegalovirus infection. Study in general: Based on public TCR beta signatures, there were indications of CMV infection and of a matching HLA type. Whole-study results and caveats: Cumulative public TCR beta family frequency identified CMV carriers with the relevant HLA. HLA-C-restricted CMV clonotypes gave the most frequent clonotype in two of eight donors.

Of note for this clonotype: Antigen specificity is unknown.

TCRdb itself ran the reads through MiXCR, one entry per CDR3 protein. The sample yields 600,000 to 800,000 distinct CDR3 sequences, approximately 24% seen once. The receptor was isolated from a human donor in good health (CMV status not recorded). Some clones in this sample may be carry-over from other donors' samples. The sample consisted of CD8+ T cells from PBMCs.

This chain's CDR3 is CSAARRAGGPYNEQFF. CDR3 nucleotides: TGCAGTGCTGCCCGAAGAGCGGGGGGCCCCTACAATGAGCAGTTCTTC. The chain joins TRBV20-1 to TRBJ2-1; TRBD2 aligns across 9 bases. Germline loops: CDR1 DFQATT, CDR2 SNEGSKA (reference sequence). The CDR3 runs to 16 residues. The V segment lost 5 bases and the J segment 2 bases; nucleotides outside the gene matches: 10.